The T cell receptor beta chain described here comes from a study of blood T cell repertoires in COVID-19. Study-wide context: Recovered Cohort 3 donors showed two negative PCRs, clearance, or symptom resolution. COVID-19 samples from acute and convalescent phases originated in the United States, Italy and Spain.

This study enrolled people aged roughly 18 to 100 from about two dozen US geographic areas. The germline CDR1 and CDR2 sequences are SGHDN and FVKESK. The CDR3 loop spans 16 amino acids. Trimming left V 3 bases short and J 5 bases short, with 20 bases between. In the authors' workflow: Estimation of nucleated cell counts was performed using reference gene primer amplification. Using immunoSEQ multiplex PCR, the repertoire was profiled, and TCRdb retains in-frame clones only, with some absent. V and J calls and clone size are as listed in that table; D and trimming were resolved from the DNA. This table holds around 360,000 clones, about 87% found once.

V gene TRBV14 combines with J gene TRBJ2-7; D may be TRBD1 (6 bases). The sequencing input was PBMCs or T cells enriched from blood (not recorded which). The source of this sequence is a man aged 35 to 55 in a cohort exposed to, infected with or recovered from COVID-19 (not recorded which). CDR3 coding DNA: TGTGCCAGCAGCCAGTACCAGGGGTCCCGAGACCACGAGCAGTACTTC. Residues: CASSQYQGSRDHEQYF.